A single T cell receptor beta chain is shown here with its context. Its target antigen remains unknown. One end of the junction is discordant with germline, which a read error may explain. The entry originates in a study of cytomegalovirus exposure and HLA in healthy donors (dated by TCRdb to about 2017). With respect to the entire study: An earlier analysis of several hundred of the donors reported around 280 Gb of sequence data and 95 million to 120 million unique TCR beta sequences obtained from 150 million to 200 million T cells. An early release covering more than 500 HLA-typed donors comprised about 300 gigabases of sequencing data and 85 million to 100 million unique TCR sequences. Of the 300 to 500 genotyped donors, 81% were placed in the genetic ancestry cluster associated with self-reported Caucasian donors. The aim of the study was to test whether cataloging public T cell receptors could identify signatures of past pathogen exposure. The T cell repertoires of roughly 660 subjects were profiled by immunosequencing and related to cytomegalovirus serostatus. Along with the approximately 700-subject first cohort, a separate validation cohort of over a hundred different subjects was used. High-throughput TCR immunosequencing, statistical association of individual TCRs with disease status, and machine learning were combined to predict cytomegalovirus infection status. In a later analysis, previously published TCR beta repertoires from 600 to 850 donors were re-analyzed and high-resolution HLA genotyping was added so that TCR occurrence patterns could be studied. In the later analysis, no new phenotypic data were used to find candidate immune exposures; instead, reliance was placed on TCR beta sequences and their occurrence across donors. To decide whether each TCR beta V gene segment behaved as functional or pseudogenic, an earlier analysis of some 540 of the donors relied on high-throughput TCR beta sequencing. Alongside the repertoire data, information on donor age, sex, ethnicity and CMV serostatus was compiled. A later genetic analysis used genome-wide SNP genotypes for about 65% of the roughly 670 donors, treating that subset as a discovery cohort. All discovery cohort repertoires had been generated on a single sequencing platform. HLA typing covered class I and class II loci at four-digit resolution. Typing coverage varied by locus: 629-630 donors for A, B, C, DRB1 and DQB1; approximately 500 for DQA1; around 570 for DPA1; roughly 470 for DPB1. A few DR-DQ haplotypes were handled as single units for association and clustering because linkage in the cohort was strong. Across some 400 genotyped donors of the cohort, an average of 235,054 unique TCR beta nucleotide sequences per donor were sequenced, and approximately 19% of those sequences were non-productive. The research as a whole found: Most CMV-associated TCR beta chains appeared to be HLA-restricted in a later analysis, and the HLA associations seemed to be driven largely by CMV exposure. The only immune exposure information available for the cohort was CMV serostatus. In vitro tests confirmed that a few of the cytomegalovirus-associated TCR beta chains recognize cytomegalovirus antigens. A further reported finding was that TCR beta sequences accurately predicted the HLA-A and HLA-B alleles for most subjects in the first cohort. According to a later genetic analysis, donors in an Asian-associated ancestry cluster had fewer N-insertions in productive TCRs than the roughly 700-donor mean. The presence/absence analyses assumed that sequencing depth was roughly uniform across donors, and that assumption may not be true. Because counts were too low, more than 15 rarely observed V segments, including chromosome 9 orphons, were left out of the earlier analysis of 587 of the donors. The authors suggested that the approach could potentially be generalized to other disease states and immunological phenotypes. A total of fewer than 200 TCR beta chains were listed by the study as associated with cytomegalovirus. A later genetic analysis associated a missense DCLRE1C variant with V-gene and J-gene trimming of TCR beta chains, and an independent cohort replicated the association. HLA typing was unavailable for some donors at each locus, so association tests used only the typed subset. Cytomegalovirus status was reported to be diagnosed by the classifier with high specificity and sensitivity in both the original and validation cohorts. The cohort was sequenced for TCR beta chains only, and without alpha or paired-chain data the features that could be detected were limited. A later analysis found that TCR association rates varied across HLA loci, with DRB1 alleles showing the most associated TCRs and HLA-C alleles the fewest. In an earlier analysis of a few hundred of the donors, most TCR beta V segments were observed in productive rearrangements about 87% or about 30% of the time, broadly matching IMGT annotations. Across donors, most TCR sequences were observed very rarely, whereas some public TCRs were present in many individuals. The sequencing pipeline was judged likely to have produced a cluster of highly shared sequence variants as a technical artifact. Correlated functional status among segregating V segments might reflect linkage disequilibrium, but an unknown experimental factor could not be ruled out. When HLA alleles, especially DR and DQ, strongly co-occurred, TCR associations were difficult to assign to individual alleles. In a later analysis, several top co-occurrence clusters were reported to appear linked to parvovirus B19, influenza, CMV and Epstein-Barr virus. Specific HLA alleles were associated with over 15,000 TCR beta sequences at a false discovery rate of 0.05 in a later analysis. In a later analysis, HLA-associated TCR beta chains showed more clonal expansion and lower generation probabilities than non-associated chains that were equally common.

The library was obtained by the immunoSEQ multiplex PCR assay. For the multiplex PCR, a mixture combining 60 forward primers for TCR Vbeta segments and 13 reverse primers for TCR Jbeta segments was used. A multiplex PCR assay on genomic DNA amplified the CDR3 region of rearranged TCR beta genes. On the Illumina HiSeq System, the amplified TCR beta libraries were sequenced as 87-base-pair reads. In the authors' own workflow: A later analysis tallied roughly 80 million unique TCR beta chains across the 666 repertoires, and some 12 million of those chains were shared by two or more donors. A nearest-neighbor algorithm error-corrected the raw reads and collapsed the reads into unique sequences, merging closely related sequences to remove PCR and sequencing errors. CDR3 sequences were aligned to IMGT reference sequences to assign V, D and J gene segments. For a sequence to be retained, a match of at least six nucleotides was required to both a V gene segment and a J gene segment. A rearrangement counted as productive if the CDR3 had no stop codons and remained in frame with V and J, and every other rearrangement counted as non-productive. CDR3 was defined by IMGT convention, running from the second conserved V-encoded cysteine to the conserved J-encoded phenylalanine. The earlier analysis of roughly 590 of the donors excluded any sequence lacking an unambiguous match to a single V gene segment. An earlier analysis of about 590 of the donors classified V segments as functional when productive rearrangements were above 56.7% and as segregating when the standard deviation between donors was above 5%. To diagnose cytomegalovirus status from the catalog of TCR beta chain sequences, a statistical classification framework was built. A later analysis assigned V and J genes by comparing TCR nucleotide sequences with IMGT/GENE-DB human TR gene sequences. In a later analysis, CDR3 sequences and most-parsimonious VDJ recombination scenarios were assigned using the TCRdist pipeline. In a later analysis, each TCR beta chain was defined by its CDR3 amino acid sequence together with its V-gene family, and reads without a unique V-gene family were excluded. As a way to deal with suspected cross-contamination and a sequencing artifact, a later analysis dropped nearly 600 nucleotide sequences that were highly shared and had low generation probability. In a later analysis, a clonal expansion index for each public chain was calculated from normalized within-repertoire ranks of inferred template counts. In a later analysis, generation probabilities were computed using a VDJ recombination model fitted to out-of-frame rearrangements, and the results were checked against IGoR. In a later analysis, TCR-TCR, TCR-HLA and TCR-CMV co-occurrence was scored with hypergeometric tests, and a repertoire-size bias correction was applied to TCR pairs. A later analysis estimated false discovery rates by permuting HLA or CMV assignments 20 times. In a later analysis, co-occurring TCRs were grouped using DBSCAN, and TCRdist sequence similarity was added for clustering within HLA-allele-positive subsets. For co-occurrence clustering, repertoires with fewer than 30,000 or more than 120,000 public chains were excluded, along with a handful of repertoires with anomalous nucleotide sharing. TCRdb provides this immuneACCESS table in a form limited to in-frame rearrangements. Some clones are lacking; in checked studies, under half of them reflect an unresolved V gene, and why the rest are absent is not known. The V and J calls and the clone size are those of that table, but D and trimming were determined from the DNA. The sample table lists fewer than 250,000 clones, 81% of them with a count of one. Together, the top ten hold about 3.5% of the sample.

The cohort consisted of approximately 670 healthy bone marrow donors. At the time of sampling, all cohort members were nominally healthy, though unrecorded immune exposures were likely present. The donor tested CMV seropositive and was one of the 289 seropositive cohort members. A peripheral blood sample was collected from each donor, and TCR beta sequencing was performed on peripheral blood mononuclear cells. Genomic DNA extraction from the blood cell samples was performed with the Qiagen DNeasy Blood Extraction Kit. Input material: PBMCs. The receptor's source is a man aged 35 to 55 in good health and CMV-seropositive.

The CDR3 region has the sequence CASSYEIAGAAYEKYF. The base sequence is TGTGCCAGCAGTTACGAAATAGCGGGGGCGGCTTACGAGAAGTACTTC. The V gene is TRBV6-5 and the J gene is TRBJ2-7, with TRBD2 identical over 9 junction bases. The CDR3 covers 16 residues, taking in both the cysteine and the phenylalanine. CDR3 DNA is the only sequence kept; it has 48 bases, read in frame from the first base. CDR1 and CDR2 are read off the germline V gene as MNHEY and SVGAGI.